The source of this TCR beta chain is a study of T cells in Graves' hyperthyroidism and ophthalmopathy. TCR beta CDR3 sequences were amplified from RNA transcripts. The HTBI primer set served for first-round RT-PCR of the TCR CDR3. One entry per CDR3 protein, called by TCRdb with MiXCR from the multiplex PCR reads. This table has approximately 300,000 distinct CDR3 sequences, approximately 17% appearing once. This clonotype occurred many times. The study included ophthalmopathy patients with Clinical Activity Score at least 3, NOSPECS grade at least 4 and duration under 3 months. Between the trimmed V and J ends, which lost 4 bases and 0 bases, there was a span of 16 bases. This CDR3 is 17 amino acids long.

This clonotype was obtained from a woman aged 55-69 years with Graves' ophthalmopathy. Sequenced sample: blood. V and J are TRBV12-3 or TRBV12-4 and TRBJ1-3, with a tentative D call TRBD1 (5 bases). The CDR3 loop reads CASSWGYPTSSGNTIYF. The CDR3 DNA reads TGTGCCAGCAGTTGGGGCTACCCGACGAGCTCTGGAAACACCATATATTTT.